Below, 3 T cell receptor beta chains from the same sample are listed, as sequenced in a study of T cell repertoires in cytomegalovirus infection. Via MiXCR, TCRdb re-called the reads, giving one row per CDR3 protein. The profile shows about 440,000 distinct CDR3 sequences, approximately 30% of them singletons. Sequencing input: PBMCs. The receptors originated from a human donor in good health (CMV status not recorded). Some clones in this sample may be carry-over from other donors' samples.

This clonotype was seen at least ten times. This chain connects TRBV20-1 to TRBJ2-7, with D possibly TRBD2 on 7 matching bases. Germline lookup yields CDR1 DFQATT and CDR2 SNEGSKA (reference sequence). CDR3 length equals 16 residues. V gave up 1 base and J gave up 9 bases, with 25 bases separating them. CDR3 DNA: TGCAGTGCTAGAGTCCCCGGGGCGGGGGCATCGCAGAGGCAGTACTTC. Translating it yields CSARVPGAGASQRQYF.

In its sample, this clonotype was seen a few times. The chain joins TRBV10-2 to TRBJ1-2, with 7 positions matching TRBD1. V lost 10 bases and J lost 3; bases outside the gene matches: 8. The CDR3 is 13 residues long. Germline CDR1 is WSHSY and CDR2 is SAAADI. The CDR3 region is CATSGQVDYGYTF. The CDR3 region has the DNA TGCGCCACCTCAGGACAGGTGGACTATGGCTACACCTTC.

As for this clonotype: One junction end does not reproduce the germline sequence, and a read error may be involved. V usage is TRBV15 and J usage is TRBJ1-5; 8 bases line up with TRBD1. This CDR3 comprises 17 residues. The germline gives CDR1 LNHNV, CDR2 YYDKDF (reference sequence). The CDR3, as DNA: TGTGCCACCAGCAGAGATATAACAGGGGGGAGCAATCAGCCCCATCATTTT. Its protein product is CATSRDITGGSNQPHHF.